This TCR beta chain comes out of a study of T-cell reconstitution after alpha-beta-depleted transplantation in children. This clonotype occurred many times. Trimming cost V 4 bases and J 0 bases, with 13 bases left between them. The V gene's germline CDR1 is SGHRS and CDR2 YFSETQ. The CDR3 runs 15 residues. During its preparation, the TCRbeta library received unique molecular identifiers. TCRdb re-derived calls from the PCR reads in MiXCR, one entry per CDR3 protein. This table holds roughly 200,000 distinct CDR3 sequences, 14% to 15% found once. The chain uses TRBV5-1 and TRBJ1-1, with D perhaps TRBD1 (5 bases). The clonotype comes from a human donor who donated a stem cell graft to a child with acute lymphoblastic leukemia. The sequencing here drew on PBMCs from the stem cell graft donor, taken from the stem cell graft. The CDR3 DNA follows: TGCGCCAGCAGCGCGGAGTTAGGGGTGAACACTGAAGCTTTCTTT. The encoded protein is CASSAELGVNTEAFF.